The 21 T cell receptor beta chains below were found in one sample sequenced in a study of cytomegalovirus exposure and HLA in healthy donors. 13 Jbeta primers and 60 Vbeta primers were used for the PCR. Clones were read by immunoSEQ multiplex PCR, and TCRdb kept only the in-frame ones, dropping some. The table has around 270,000 clones, 80% seen once. The material sequenced was PBMCs. Every receptor here comes from a girl aged 2-10 years in good health and CMV-seronegative.

This chain uses TRBV6-1 with TRBJ2-1; no definite D call. V lost 1 base and J lost 0, with 13 bases in between. In germline, CDR1 is MNHNS, CDR2 SASEGT. The CDR3 contains 17 residues. The CDR3: CASSEVLHSSSYNEQFF. For the CDR3, the DNA is TGTGCCAGCAGTGAAGTTTTGCACAGTAGCTCCTACAATGAGCAGTTCTTC.

The chain is built from TRBV9 and TRBJ1-2, with D possibly being TRBD1 (5 bases). Germline V gene data show CDR1 as SGDLS and CDR2 as YYNGEE. This CDR3 has 15 amino acids. Trimming shortened V by 4 bases and J by 8 bases, and 21 bases separated the two germline ends. As DNA, the CDR3 is TGTGCCAGCAGCCTAAGGGACGGGGACTTGTTCGGCTACACCTTC. This gives the protein CASSLRDGDLFGYTF.

The J gene is TRBJ2-1, the V gene TRBV4-2, with D maybe TRBD2 (6 bases). Germline values: CDR1 LGHNA, CDR2 YNFKEQ. The CDR3 is 15 amino acids. Trimming cost V 3 bases and J 5 bases, with 14 bases left between them. This CDR3 reads CASSHGGTRDNEQFF. The CDR3 nucleotides are TGTGCCAGCAGCCATGGGGGGACCCGGGACAATGAGCAGTTCTTC.

This clone showed up just once. This sequence joins TRBV6-5 and TRBJ1-4; D perhaps matches TRBD1 (6 bases). Germline V gene data show CDR1 as MNHEY and CDR2 as SVGAGI. The CDR3 is 15 amino acids. V was shortened by 5 bases and J by 5 bases, with 15 bases between the two germline ends. The CDR3 DNA reads as TGTGCCAGCAGTCCTATCAACGGACAGAATGAAAAACTGTTTTTT. This gives the protein CASSPINGQNEKLFF.

The chain recombines TRBV9 with TRBJ2-1, with 9 bases identical to TRBD1. The J segment lost 7 bases and the V segment lost 3 bases, leaving 5 bases of the junction unmatched. Per germline, CDR1 SGDLS and CDR2 YYNGEE. This CDR3 has 14 residues. The CDR3 here is CASSAGQGGNEQFF. As DNA, the CDR3 is TGTGCCAGCAGCGCGGGACAGGGTGGGAATGAGCAGTTCTTC.

The rearrangement links TRBV14 to TRBJ1-1; no reliable D call. From germline, CDR1 is SGHDN and CDR2 FVKESK. Trimming cost V 0 bases and J 0 bases, with 8 bases left between them. The CDR3 is 15 amino acids. CDR3: CASSQDEGMNTEAFF. CDR3 sequence (DNA): TGTGCCAGCAGCCAAGATGAGGGAATGAACACTGAAGCTTTCTTT.

The chain uses TRBV6-5 and TRBJ1-5; possibly TRBD1 for D (5 bases). Between the trimmed V and J ends, which lost 5 bases and 5 bases, there was a span of 13 bases. The CDR3 sequence is 14 residues long. Germline V lookup: CDR1 MNHEY, CDR2 SVGAGI. CDR3 loop: CASSDQGRDQPQHF. The CDR3 region has the DNA TGTGCCAGCAGTGATCAGGGAAGGGATCAGCCCCAGCATTTT.

CDR3 protein: CASSVDSGGVDNEQFF. CDR3 in DNA: TGTGCCAGCAGCGTAGACTCCGGGGGAGTCGACAATGAGCAGTTCTTC. This chain connects TRBV9 to TRBJ2-1; a weak D match, TRBD2 (6 bases). From germline, CDR1 is SGDLS and CDR2 YYNGEE. The V and J ends lost 0 bases and 5 bases respectively, with 15 bases between them. CDR3 length: 16 residues.

The rearrangement joins TRBV10-2 to TRBJ2-2; maybe TRBD2 (6 bases). The germline V and J ends were trimmed by 1 base and 4 bases, with 13 bases remaining between them. This CDR3 contains 16 residues. In germline, CDR1 is WSHSY, CDR2 SAAADI. As DNA, the CDR3 is TGCGCCAGCAGTGAGTTGAGAGGGAGGCCCACCGGGGAGCTGTTTTTT. Amino acid sequence: CASSELRGRPTGELFF.

V and J are TRBV10-3 and TRBJ2-3; 9 nucleotides agree with TRBD2. V lost 8 bases and J lost 5; bases outside the gene matches: 5. This CDR3 contains 13 residues. Germline-derived CDR1 and CDR2 are ENHRY and SYGVKD. Here the CDR3 reads CAIAGGELDTQYF. The CDR3 DNA follows: TGTGCCATCGCGGGGGGGGAGTTAGATACGCAGTATTTT.

The genes are TRBV28 and TRBJ2-1; D gene uncertain. The V gene's germline CDR1 is MDHEN and CDR2 SYDVKM. This CDR3 has 13 amino acids. Trimming pared 3 bases from V and 4 bases from J, leaving 7 bases between. CDR3 protein: CASSFWPYNEQFF. The DNA for the CDR3 is TGTGCCAGCAGTTTTTGGCCATACAATGAGCAGTTCTTC.

The genes are TRBV10-3 and TRBJ2-7, with TRBD1 identical over 12 bases. Looked up from germline, CDR1 is ENHRY and CDR2 is SYGVKD. J lost 2 bases, V lost 6 bases, and 2 bases had no gene match. CDR3 length: 14 amino acids. The CDR3 nucleotides are TGTGCCATCAGCCGGGACAGGGGGCCCTACGAGCAGTACTTC. It is translated as CAISRDRGPYEQYF.

V is TRBV18 and J is TRBJ1-4, with a tentative D call TRBD1 (5 bases). Trimming stripped 4 bases from V and 5 bases from J, with 14 bases between. Germline assignment: CDR1 KGHSH and CDR2 LQKENI. The CDR3 length is 15 residues. DNA of the CDR3: TGTGCCAGCTCACTCCAGACAGCCAGAAATGAAAAACTGTTTTTT. Protein: CASSLQTARNEKLFF.

This clone is a singleton in its sample. The gene calls are TRBV6-6 and TRBJ2-7; 9 bases map to TRBD1. The V and J ends lost 0 bases and 5 bases, in that order; junction bases with no gene match: 5. CDR3 length equals 15 residues. Germline V lookup: CDR1 MNHNY, CDR2 SVGAGI (reference sequence). The CDR3 nucleotides are TGTGCCAGCAGTTACTCTGGGACAGGGAGGGACGAGCAGTACTTC. It translates to CASSYSGTGRDEQYF.

The chain employs TRBV10-2 and TRBJ2-6; D is uncertain. CDR3 length: 14 residues. Deletions cut 6 bases from V and 5 bases from J, with 11 bases between. The germline gives CDR1 WSHSY, CDR2 SAAADI. DNA for the CDR3: TGCGCCAGCAGGGGCCATTCGAGGGCCAACGTCCTGACTTTC. Its protein is CASRGHSRANVLTF.

The chain is built from TRBV20-1 and TRBJ1-1; D is ambiguous. Trimming stripped 4 bases from V and 8 bases from J, with 8 bases between. CDR1 is DFQATT, CDR2 SNEGSKA, per germline (reference sequence). This CDR3 spans 10 amino acids. CDR3 DNA sequence: TGCAGTGCTACGGACTGGGAAGCTTTCTTT. Translated, it gives CSATDWEAFF.

V and J are TRBV6-5 and TRBJ1-1; TRBD1 agrees at 8 bases. The CDR3 covers 15 residues. Germline V lookup: CDR1 MNHEY, CDR2 SVGAGI. The trim removed 0 bases at V and 9 bases at J, leaving 9 bases unmatched. The CDR3 reads CASSYSGTGGSQAFF. In DNA form, the CDR3 reads TGTGCCAGCAGTTACTCGGGGACAGGTGGGAGTCAAGCTTTCTTT.

The chain joins TRBV7-9 to TRBJ1-1; D unclear. CDR1 is SEHNR, CDR2 FQNEAQ, per germline (reference sequence). V lost 0 bases to trimming and J lost 7 bases, with 6 bases between them. This CDR3 has 12 residues. As DNA, the CDR3 is TGTGCCAGCAGCTTAGCACAGATTGAAGCTTTCTTT. Translating gives CASSLAQIEAFF.

This rearrangement joins TRBV7-9 to TRBJ1-2; D is unclear. Germline V CDR1 and CDR2: SEHNR, FQNEAQ (reference sequence). Trimming took off 5 bases at V and 8 bases at J, with 15 bases between the two ends. This CDR3 spans 13 amino acids. The chain's CDR3 is CASSHQDGRGYTF. CDR3 nucleotides: TGTGCCAGCAGCCATCAGGATGGTCGCGGCTACACCTTC.

This clone was recorded only once. The gene calls are TRBV29-1 and TRBJ2-3; 15 bases are a match to TRBD2. Germline assignment: CDR1 SQVTM and CDR2 ANQGSEA. Trimming cost V 6 bases and J 4 bases; bases outside gene matches: 5. CDR3 size: 15 residues. The CDR3 spells CSVGTSGGNADTQYF. The CDR3 nucleotides are TGCAGCGTAGGGACTAGCGGGGGGAACGCAGATACGCAGTATTTT.

The V gene is TRBV28, the J gene TRBJ1-4; no clear D gene. The CDR3 is 12 residues long. The germline CDR1 and CDR2 sequences are MDHEN and SYDVKM. V gave up 5 bases and J gave up 14 bases, with 15 bases separating them. The CDR3 nucleotides read TGTGCCAGCAGTCCTGAGCGGGAGTCTCTGTTTTTT. It yields the protein CASSPERESLFF.